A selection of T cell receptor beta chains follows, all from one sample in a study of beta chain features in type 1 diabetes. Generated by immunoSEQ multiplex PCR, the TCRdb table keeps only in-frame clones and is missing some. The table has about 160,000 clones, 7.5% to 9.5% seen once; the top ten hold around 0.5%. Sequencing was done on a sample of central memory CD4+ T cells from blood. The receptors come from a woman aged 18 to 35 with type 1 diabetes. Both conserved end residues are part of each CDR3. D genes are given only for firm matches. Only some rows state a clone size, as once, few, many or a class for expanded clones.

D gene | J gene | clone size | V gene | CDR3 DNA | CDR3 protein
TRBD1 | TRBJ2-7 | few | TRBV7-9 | TGTGCCAGCAGCTTGACAGGGGCCACTAACGAGCAGTACTTC | CASSLTGATNEQYF
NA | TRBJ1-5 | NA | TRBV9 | TGTGCCAGCAGCGTAGGAGGTGGCCAGCCCCAGCATTTT | CASSVGGGQPQHF
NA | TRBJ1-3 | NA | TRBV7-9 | TGTGCCAGCAGCCCCCTTGCGTTCTCTGGAAACACCATATATTTT | CASSPLAFSGNTIYF
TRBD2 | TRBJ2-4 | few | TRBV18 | TGTGCCAGCTCACCACTGCCTAGCGGGGGGGCAGACATTCAGTACTTC | CASSPLPSGGADIQYF
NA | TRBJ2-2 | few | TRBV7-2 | TGTGCCAGCAGCCCTGGACTTGCAACCGGGGAGCTGTTTTTT | CASSPGLATGELFF
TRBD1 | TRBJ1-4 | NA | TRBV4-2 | TGTGCCAGCAGCCAACAGGGACAGGGTGATGAAAAACTGTTTTTT | CASSQQGQGDEKLFF
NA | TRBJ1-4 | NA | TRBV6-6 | TGTGGGGCGGGGGAGTCAGATGAAAAACTGTTTTTT | CGAGESDEKLFF
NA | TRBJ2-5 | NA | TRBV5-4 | TGTGCCAGCAGCGATTCCTGGGCTGGGGAGACCCAGTACTTC | CASSDSWAGETQYF
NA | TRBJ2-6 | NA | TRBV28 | TGTGCAACCCTCCTTACAGGGGCCAACGTCCTGACTTTC | CATLLTGANVLTF
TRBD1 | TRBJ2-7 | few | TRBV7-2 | TGTGCCAGCAGCTTACCGGGACAGGGGAAACTCCACGAGCAGTACTTC | CASSLPGQGKLHEQYF
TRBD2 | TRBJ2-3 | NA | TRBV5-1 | TGCGCCAGCAGCGCTAGCGGTCACCGCACAGATACGCAGTATTTT | CASSASGHRTDTQYF
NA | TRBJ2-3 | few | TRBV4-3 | TGCGCCAGCAGCCACCCCACTAGCACAGATACGCAGTATTTT | CASSHPTSTDTQYF
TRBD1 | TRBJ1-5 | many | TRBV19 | TGTGCCAGTAGCATCGGGACAGCATATAGCAATCAGCCCCAGCATTTT | CASSIGTAYSNQPQHF
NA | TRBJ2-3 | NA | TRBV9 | TGTGCCAGCAGCGTGAGGGGACTGCGTGGGGGCACAGATACGCAGTATTTT | CASSVRGLRGGTDTQYF
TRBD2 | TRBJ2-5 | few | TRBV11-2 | TGTGCCAGCAGCGGGGGAGGGGAGACCCAGTACTTC | CASSGGGETQYF
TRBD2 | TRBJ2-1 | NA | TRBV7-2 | TGTGCCAGCAGCCAAAGAGCGGGGGGGCTTTCTCTTGAGCAGTTCTTC | CASSQRAGGLSLEQFF
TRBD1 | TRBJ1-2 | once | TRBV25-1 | TGTGCCGCTGGAAGGGACAGGGGGAGTGGCTACACCTTC | CAAGRDRGSGYTF
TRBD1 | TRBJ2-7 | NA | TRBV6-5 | TGTGCCAGCAGTTACTCAATCTCAGGGGGCTACGAGCAGTACTTC | CASSYSISGGYEQYF
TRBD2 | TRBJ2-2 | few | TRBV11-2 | TGTGCCAGCAGCTTAGACCGGGGGGGCACCGGGGAGCTGTTTTTT | CASSLDRGGTGELFF
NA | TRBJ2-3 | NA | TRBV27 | TGTGCCAGCAGTCTCGGGGGGCGGGATACGCAGTATTTT | CASSLGGRDTQYF
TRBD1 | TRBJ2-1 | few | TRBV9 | TGTGCCAGCAGCGGCGACAGGGGCCATTACAATGAGCAGTTCTTC | CASSGDRGHYNEQFF
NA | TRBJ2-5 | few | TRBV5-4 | TGTGCCAGCAGCTTGACCCCGGGGGAGACCCAGTACTTC | CASSLTPGETQYF
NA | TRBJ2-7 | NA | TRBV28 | TGTGCCAGCAGTCCTAACTACGAGCAGTACTTC | CASSPNYEQYF
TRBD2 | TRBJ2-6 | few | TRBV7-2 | TGTGCCAGCAGCTCCGGGGGGTTAGGGGCCAACGTCCTGACTTTC | CASSSGGLGANVLTF
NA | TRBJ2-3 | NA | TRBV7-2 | TGTGCCAGCAGCCCGATCGGACAGACAGATACGCAGTATTTT | CASSPIGQTDTQYF
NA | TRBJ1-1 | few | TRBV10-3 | TGTGCCATCACCGGGGGGGAGGGCACTGAAGCTTTCTTT | CAITGGEGTEAFF
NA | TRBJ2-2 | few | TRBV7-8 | TGTGCCAGCAGCTCCGGGTCCGGGGAGCTGTTTTTT | CASSSGSGELFF
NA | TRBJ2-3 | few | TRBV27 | TGTGCCAGCAGTTCCCTTCGCACAGATACGCAGTATTTT | CASSSLRTDTQYF
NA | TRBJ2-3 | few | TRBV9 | TGTGCCAGCAGTTCGGCAGATACGCAGTATTTT | CASSSADTQYF
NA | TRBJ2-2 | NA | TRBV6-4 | TGTGCCAGCAGTACCGGGAGAGACACCGGGGAGCTGTTTTTT | CASSTGRDTGELFF
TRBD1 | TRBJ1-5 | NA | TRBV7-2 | TGTGCCAGCAGCTTAGGGGACAGGGGACCCATCCTACATCAGCCCCAGCATTTT | CASSLGDRGPILHQPQHF
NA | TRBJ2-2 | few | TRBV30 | TGTGCCTGGAGTAGAGGAGCCGGGGAGCTGTTTTTT | CAWSRGAGELFF
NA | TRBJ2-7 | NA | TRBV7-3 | TGTGCCAGCAGCCCCTTATCCGACGGGTCCTACGAGCAGTACTTC | CASSPLSDGSYEQYF
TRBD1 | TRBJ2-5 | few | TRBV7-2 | TGTGCCAGCAGCTTGGGACCGGGACAGGGGGAAGAGACCCAGTACTTC | CASSLGPGQGEETQYF
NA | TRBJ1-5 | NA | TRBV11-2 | TGTGCCAGCAGCTCGGGAGTCAATCAGCCCCAGCATTTT | CASSSGVNQPQHF
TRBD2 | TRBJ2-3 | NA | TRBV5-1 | TGCGCCAGCAGCTTAGCGGGGGGGCCGCCAGATACGCAGTATTTT | CASSLAGGPPDTQYF
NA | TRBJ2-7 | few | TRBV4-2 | TGTGCCAGCAGCCAAGATAAGGGGGAGTGGTACGAGCAGTACTTC | CASSQDKGEWYEQYF
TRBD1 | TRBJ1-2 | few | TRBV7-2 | TGTGCCAGCAGCCCCCCGGGGACAGGGGGCAATCGCTACACCTTC | CASSPPGTGGNRYTF
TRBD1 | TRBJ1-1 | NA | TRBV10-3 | TGTGCCATCAATACGGCAGGGGGTACTGAAGCTTTCTTT | CAINTAGGTEAFF
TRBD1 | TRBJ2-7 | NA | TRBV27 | TGTGCCAGCAGTTTAACTTCCGACAGGGACTACGAGCAGTACTTC | CASSLTSDRDYEQYF
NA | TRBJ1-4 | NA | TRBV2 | TGTGCCAGCCTCCCGAGGGCTAATGAAAAACTGTTTTTT | CASLPRANEKLFF
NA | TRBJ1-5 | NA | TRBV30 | TGTGCCTGGAGTGTAGGCAGGGAGGGACAGCCCCAGCATTTT | CAWSVGREGQPQHF
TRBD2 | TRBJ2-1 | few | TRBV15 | TGTGCCACCAGCAGAGATCTGGCTAGCGGGGGGGATGAGCAGTTCTTC | CATSRDLASGGDEQFF
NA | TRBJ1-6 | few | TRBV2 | TGTGCCAGCACCCCGCGACAGAATTCACCCCTCCACTTT | CASTPRQNSPLHF
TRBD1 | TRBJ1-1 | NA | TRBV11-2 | TGTGCCAGCAGCCCCGCTCTGGGACAGGGGAACACTGAAGCTTTCTTT | CASSPALGQGNTEAFF
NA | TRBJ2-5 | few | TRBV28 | TGTGCCAGCAGTTTAGACGGGACTGAGACCCAGTACTTC | CASSLDGTETQYF
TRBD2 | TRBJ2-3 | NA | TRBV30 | TGTGCCTGGGCCGGGACTAGTCGGATGTCCTACTATTCTCAAGATACGCAGTATTTT | CAWAGTSRMSYYSQDTQYF
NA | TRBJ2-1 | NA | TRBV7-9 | TGTGCCAGCAGCCGGGACTGGGATGAGCAGTTCTTC | CASSRDWDEQFF
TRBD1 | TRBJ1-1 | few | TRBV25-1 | TGTGCCAGCAGTGCAGACAGGGGTTTCACTGAAGCTTTCTTT | CASSADRGFTEAFF
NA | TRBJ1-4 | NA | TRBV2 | TGTGCCAGCAGTGAAAAGGGGGCAACTAATGAAAAACTGTTTTTT | CASSEKGATNEKLFF
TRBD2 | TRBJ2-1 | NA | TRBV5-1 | TGCGCCAGCAGAAGAGCGGGAGGGCCGTACAATGAGCAGTTCTTC | CASRRAGGPYNEQFF
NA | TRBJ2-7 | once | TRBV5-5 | TGTGCCAGCAGCTTGGTTTTGGCAACATACGAGCAGTACTTC | CASSLVLATYEQYF
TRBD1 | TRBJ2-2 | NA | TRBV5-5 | TGTGCCAGCAGCTGGGACAGGGTGGGCACCGGGGAGCTGTTTTTT | CASSWDRVGTGELFF
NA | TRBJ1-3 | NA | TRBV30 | TGTGCCTGGAGTCGCGTCTCTGGAAACACCATATATTTT | CAWSRVSGNTIYF
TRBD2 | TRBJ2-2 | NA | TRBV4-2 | TGTGCCAGCAGCCAAGGTGGCGGGGGAACACCCGGGGAGCTGTTTTTT | CASSQGGGGTPGELFF
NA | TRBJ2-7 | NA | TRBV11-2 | TGTGCCAGCAGCTTGTCCGAGACTACCGGCTACGAGCAGTACTTC | CASSLSETTGYEQYF
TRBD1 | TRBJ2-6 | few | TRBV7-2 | TGTGCCAGCAGCTTATCTATGACAGGGTCTGGGGCCAACGTCCTGACTTTC | CASSLSMTGSGANVLTF
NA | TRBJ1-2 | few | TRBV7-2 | TGTGCCAGCAGCTTCCAACAGGGAGCTGGGGGCGGCTACACCTTC | CASSFQQGAGGGYTF